The source of this T cell receptor (beta chain) is a study of blood T cells in healthy people across ages. Trimming pared 6 bases from V and 4 bases from J, leaving 18 bases between. CDR1 SEHNR and CDR2 FQNEAQ come from the germline V gene (reference sequence). The CDR3 has 15 residues. PCR was performed a second time for roughly 7 to 12 cycles using a sample-barcoded 5' primer and a J-beta primer mix. Every cDNA molecule bore a tag from a template-switch adaptor containing 12 random nucleotides. Each CDR3 protein is one row after TCRdb ran MiXCR on the 5' RACE reads. The profile shows more than 500,000 distinct CDR3 sequences, 27% of them singletons. This clonotype has just a few counts. As yet, its antigen is unknown. Those donating, healthy Caucasian individuals from Russia, were aged about 6 to 95. PBMCs were isolated at a quantity of at least 7 million per sample. Whole-study results and caveats: Greater diversity and more naive CD4+ cells were seen in long-lived donors than in aged donors.

This chain uses TRBV7-9 with TRBJ2-5, with a weak D call TRBD2 (6 bases). The clonotype originates from a woman aged 70 to 79 in good health. Sequenced material: blood. In DNA form, the CDR3 reads TGTGCCAGCAGTCCCGGAGGGGCCGGAGGAGAGACCCAGTACTTC. Translating it yields CASSPGGAGGETQYF.